A single sample gave rise to the 17 T cell receptor beta chains below, sequenced in a study of T cells in Graves' hyperthyroidism and ophthalmopathy. TCR beta CDR3 sequences were amplified from RNA transcripts. The HTBI primer set served for first-round RT-PCR of the TCR CDR3. TCRdb reprocessed the multiplex PCR reads with MiXCR, giving one entry per CDR3 protein. The sample has 300,000 or so distinct CDR3 sequences, more than 15% seen once; the top ten hold roughly 53%. The material sequenced was blood. Receptors were obtained from a woman aged 55-69 years with Graves' ophthalmopathy.

This clonotype occurred many times. J is TRBJ2-1 and V is TRBV27; 7 bases are shared with TRBD1. The CDR3 covers 14 residues. V trimming: 5 bases; J trimming: 5 bases; junction bases outside the gene matches: 6. Germline V lookup: CDR1 MNHEY, CDR2 SMNVEV (reference sequence). DNA for the CDR3: TGTGCCAGCAGTACAATGACAGGGAACAATGAGCAGTTCTTC. As protein: CASSTMTGNNEQFF.

This clonotype was seen more than once but under ten times. The rearrangement uses TRBV5-4 and TRBJ2-1; D is unclear. Germline assignment: CDR1 SGHNT and CDR2 YYREEE (reference sequence). The ends were cut back, 4 bases at V and 4 bases at J, with 15 bases in the middle. The CDR3 sequence is 15 residues long. The CDR3 region is CASSPGWAEYNEQFF. CDR3 nucleotides: TGTGCCAGCAGCCCCGGTTGGGCGGAGTACAATGAGCAGTTCTTC.

This clonotype was observed a handful of times. This chain links TRBV10-3 with TRBJ1-1; D call uncertain. The CDR3 loop spans 11 amino acids. The V gene lost 10 bases and the J gene lost 1 base, with 7 bases spanning the gap. In germline, CDR1 is ENHRY, CDR2 SYGVKD. In nucleotides, the CDR3 is TGTGCCACCACTGGGAACACTGAAGCTTTCTTT. Protein product: CATTGNTEAFF.

This clonotype was counted many times. V gene TRBV6-1 combines with J gene TRBJ2-7; TRBD1 matches 8 bases. The length of the CDR3 is 12 residues. Trimming cost V 6 bases and J 5 bases; bases outside gene matches: 3. The germline V gene has CDR1 MNHNS and CDR2 SASEGT. DNA for the CDR3: TGTGCCAGCAGGTACAGGGGGAACGAGCAGTACTTC. This encodes CASRYRGNEQYF.

In regard to this clonotype: This clone may be a read error of a much larger clone one base away. This rearrangement joins TRBV27 to TRBJ1-2, with D uncertain. The CDR3 is 13 residues long. The V end was cut by 3 bases, the J end by 8 bases, with 13 bases between. CDR1 is MNHEY and CDR2 is SMNVEV in the germline V gene (reference sequence). The CDR3 here is CASSFSGSGGYTF. The CDR3 region has the DNA TGTGCCAGCAGTTTCTCCGGATCTGGGGGCTACACCTTC.

The chain has TRBV19 and TRBJ2-7, with D unresolved. Trimming cost V 1 base and J 6 bases, with 16 bases left between them. The V gene's germline CDR1 is LNHDA and CDR2 SQIVND (reference sequence). There are 15 residues in the CDR3. The CDR3 nucleotides read TGTGCCAGTAGTATAGGGACCGCTCGCCCGTCCGAGCAGTACTTC. This gives the protein CASSIGTARPSEQYF.

This clonotype turned up a few times. This may be a read error, as it is one base from a much larger clone. CDR3 in DNA: TGCAGTGTGGGGAACACTGAAGCTTCCTTT. Its protein product is CSVGNTEASF. The V gene is TRBV20-1, the J gene TRBJ1-1, with unresolved D. The CDR3 is 10 amino acids. Germline V lookup: CDR1 DFQATT, CDR2 SNEGSKA (reference sequence).

This clonotype was observed many times. The DNA of the CDR3 is TGTGCCAGCAGTTTAACAGGGGCCGCCATGTCCTACGAGCAGTACTTC. Protein sequence: CASSLTGAAMSYEQYF. V and J are TRBV27 and TRBJ2-7; 7 bases map to TRBD1. There are 16 residues in the CDR3. V gave up 2 bases and J gave up 1 base; unmatched junction bases: 8. Germline lookup yields CDR1 MNHEY and CDR2 SMNVEV (reference sequence).

This chain connects TRBV5-8 to TRBJ2-3; D is unclear. This CDR3 has 15 residues. Germline V gene sequence: CDR1 SGHTS, CDR2 YDEGEE. V was cut by 0 bases and J by 6 bases, with 14 bases left in between. CDR3 nucleotide sequence: TGTGCCAGCAGCTTGGTCGGTCTGGGGTTGGATACGCAGTATTTT. Residues: CASSLVGLGLDTQYF.

This clonotype appeared once. The chain is built from TRBV12-3 or TRBV12-4 and TRBJ2-7; a weak D match, TRBD2 (7 bases). V gave up 5 bases and J gave up 4 bases, with 18 bases separating them. CDR3 length: 15 residues. In DNA, the CDR3 is TGTGCCAGCAGTGAGGACGGGGGGCGCAGGTACGAGCAGTACTTC. The encoded protein is CASSEDGGRRYEQYF.

In its sample, this clonotype was seen many times. The rearrangement links TRBV10-3 to TRBJ1-1; no reliable D call. V was trimmed by 3 bases and J by 3 bases, leaving 17 bases between them. CDR3 length: 16 amino acids. Germline V lookup: CDR1 ENHRY, CDR2 SYGVKD. CDR3 loop: CAISERSKGGYTEAFF. CDR3 bases: TGTGCCATCAGTGAACGGAGTAAAGGCGGCTACACTGAAGCTTTCTTT.

The J gene is TRBJ2-1, the V gene TRBV27; the match to TRBD2 covers 13 bases. V was pared by 5 bases and J by 6 bases, with 10 bases of the junction left unmatched. Germline V gene sequence: CDR1 MNHEY, CDR2 SMNVEV (reference sequence). The CDR3 is made up of 17 amino acids. The CDR3 reads CASSPRTSGSQRNEQFF. The CDR3 bases are TGTGCCAGCAGTCCACGGACTAGCGGGAGTCAACGCAATGAGCAGTTCTTC.

This chain joins TRBV19 and TRBJ1-2; D ambiguous. Trimming left V 8 bases short and J 4 bases short, with 11 bases between. This CDR3 comprises 12 residues. Germline V gene sequence: CDR1 LNHDA, CDR2 SQIVND (reference sequence). CDR3 region: CASADNAYGYTF. The CDR3 nucleotides read TGTGCCAGTGCCGATAATGCCTATGGCTACACCTTC.

This clonotype was detected many times. The chain uses TRBV2 and TRBJ2-7; D unclear. V lost 4 bases to trimming and J lost 1 base, with 11 bases between them. The germline V gene encodes CDR1 SNHLY and CDR2 FYNNEI. The CDR3 runs 14 residues. The CDR3 coding sequence is TGTGCCAGCAGTGTCCTGCAGGAATCCTACGAGCAGTACTTC. Protein product: CASSVLQESYEQYF.

This clonotype was detected only a few times. The gene calls are TRBV12-3 or TRBV12-4 and TRBJ2-7; 7 bases align to TRBD2. The V and J ends lost 5 bases and 3 bases, in that order; junction bases with no gene match: 16. This CDR3 spans 17 amino acids. The CDR3 here is CASSPPRGASGYYEQYF. Written as DNA, the CDR3 is TGTGCCAGCAGTCCGCCGCGTGGGGCTAGCGGATACTACGAGCAGTACTTC.

The V call is TRBV7-8, the J call TRBJ1-5, with D unclear. Germline assignment: CDR1 SGHVS and CDR2 FQNEAQ. V gave up 5 bases and J gave up 7 bases, with 18 bases separating them. This CDR3 region has 15 residues. CDR3 nucleotide sequence: TGTGCCAGCAGCGCCCGGGGTCCAATCGGGCAGCCCCAGCATTTT. Protein: CASSARGPIGQPQHF.

This clonotype was seen a few times. The chain combines TRBV25-1 with TRBJ2-2; D is possibly TRBD1 or TRBD2 (5 bases each). V was pared by 3 bases and J by 0 bases, with 8 bases between. This CDR3 contains 15 residues. Per germline, CDR1 MGHDK and CDR2 SYGVNS. CDR3 protein: CASSEVGANTGELFF. The CDR3 nucleotides read TGTGCCAGCAGTGAGGTGGGGGCGAACACCGGGGAGCTGTTTTTT. The full variable domain, rest sourced from reference TRBV25-1 and TRBJ2-2, is EADIYQTPRYLVIGTGKKITLECSQTMGHDKMYWYQQDPGMELHLIHYSYGVNSTEKGDLSSESTVSRIRTEHFPLTLESARPSHTSQYLCASSEVGANTGELFFGEGSRLTVL.